Below are 8 T cell receptor beta chains sequenced from a single sample in a study of regulatory T cells in long-lasting Graves disease. Specified time point: newly diagnosed GD, antithyroid drugs for less than 3 months. Construction of the TCR library relied on RNA isolated from PBMCs. The authors built TCR beta libraries using iRepertoire HTBI primers and Arm-PCR of CDR3 regions. Each CDR3 protein is one row after TCRdb ran MiXCR on the multiplex PCR reads. Among fewer than 350,000 distinct CDR3 sequences listed, 18% were seen once. The sample in question was peripheral blood mononuclear cells (PBMCs), obtained at new diagnosis, from a patient treated with antithyroid drugs. Every receptor here comes from a female donor with Graves disease.

This clonotype was found many times. The rearrangement links TRBV6-1 to TRBJ2-3; 11 bases fit TRBD2. This CDR3 comprises 15 residues. Germline CDR1 MNHNS, CDR2 SASEGT. V gave up 6 bases and J gave up 6 bases; unmatched junction bases: 8. CDR3 protein: CASRLAGEIGDTQYF. In nucleotides, the CDR3 is TGTGCCAGCAGACTAGCGGGAGAGATTGGGGATACGCAGTATTTT.

V is TRBV18 and J is TRBJ2-2; 11 nucleotides align to TRBD2. Per the germline V gene, CDR1 is KGHSH and CDR2 is LQKENI. This CDR3 is 18 amino acids long. V lost 3 bases and J lost 6; bases outside the gene matches: 12. This CDR3 is CASSPIEMSLAGAGELFF. In DNA form, the CDR3 reads TGTGCCAGCTCACCTATCGAGATGTCACTAGCGGGAGCCGGGGAGCTGTTTTTT.

The V gene is TRBV6-2 or TRBV6-3, the J gene TRBJ1-1; D call uncertain. The CDR3 length is 12 residues. Trimming took 5 bases from V and 2 from J, leaving 6 bases between them. Germline CDR1 is MNHEY and CDR2 is SVGEGT. The DNA of the CDR3 is TGTGCCAGCAGTGGACTAAACACTGAAGCTTTCTTT. This translates into CASSGLNTEAFF.

This clonotype was recorded at least ten times. V usage is TRBV11-2 and J usage is TRBJ2-1, with 7 positions matching TRBD2. Germline V gives CDR1 SGHAT, CDR2 FQNNGV. CDR3 length: 14 residues. V dropped 3 bases and J dropped 3; count of bases not matched to a gene: 2. CDR3 amino acids: CASSLGGGYNEQFF. CDR3 DNA: TGTGCCAGCAGCTTGGGCGGGGGCTACAATGAGCAGTTCTTC.

This clonotype was recorded at least ten times. Mismatch with germline at one junction end may stem from a read error. The gene calls are TRBV12-3 or TRBV12-4 and TRBJ2-2, with 7 nucleotides matching TRBD2. The CDR3 totals 13 residues. CDR3: CTSVAGNTGELFF. In DNA form, the CDR3 reads TGTACCAGTGTAGCGGGGAACACCGGGGAGCTGTTTTTT.

This clonotype appeared a few times. J is TRBJ2-5 and V is TRBV5-1, with 11 positions matching TRBD2. Germline CDR1 is SGHRS and CDR2 is YFSETQ. This CDR3 contains 18 residues. The V segment lost 4 bases and the J segment 0 bases; nucleotides outside the gene matches: 11. The CDR3: CASSLGTSGGGYQETQYF. Here the CDR3 DNA reads TGCGCCAGCAGCCTTGGGACTAGCGGAGGGGGGTACCAAGAGACCCAGTACTTC.

This clonotype was picked up many times. This rearrangement joins TRBV29-1 to TRBJ2-2, with TRBD2 matching over 7 bases. The trim removed 6 bases at V and 7 bases at J, leaving 8 bases unmatched. This CDR3 contains 13 residues. Germline loops: CDR1 SQVTM, CDR2 ANQGSEA. CDR3 protein: CSVAGVQGGELFF. CDR3 in DNA: TGCAGCGTGGCGGGAGTTCAGGGCGGGGAGCTGTTTTTT.

The sample holds many counts of this clonotype. The chain employs TRBV12-3 or TRBV12-4 and TRBJ2-1, with TRBD2 identical over 12 bases. CDR3 length equals 14 residues. V shed 3 bases, J shed 8 bases, and the junction held 2 bases outside the gene matches. CDR3 in DNA: TGTGCCAGCAGTTTGACTAGCGGGAGTGATGAGCAGTTCTTC. This codes for CASSLTSGSDEQFF.